These 25 T cell receptor beta chains share one sample of origin, sequenced in a study of T cell repertoires in cytomegalovirus infection. In TCRdb, the reads were re-called with MiXCR into one record per CDR3 protein. The sample contains about 97,000 distinct CDR3 sequences, 15% to 20% of which appear only once. The sample consisted of PBMCs. The receptor set was obtained from a human donor in good health (CMV status not recorded). Some clones in this sample may be carry-over from other donors' samples.

This clonotype was counted at least ten times. The chain is built from TRBV14 and TRBJ1-2; unclear D gene. The CDR3 sequence is 15 residues long. V was cut by 1 base and J by 8 bases, with 17 bases left in between. Per germline, CDR1 SGHDN and CDR2 FVKESK. The CDR3: CASSQGFPVGRGYTF. The CDR3 DNA is TGTGCCAGCAGCCAAGGATTCCCGGTTGGGAGGGGCTACACCTTC.

The sample holds many counts of this clonotype. This rearrangement joins TRBV7-8 to TRBJ2-1; D perhaps matches TRBD2 (6 bases). V lost 5 bases to trimming and J lost 3 bases, with 23 bases between them. From germline, CDR1 is SGHVS and CDR2 FQNEAQ. The CDR3 covers 18 residues. The DNA for the CDR3 is TGTGCCAGCAGCCCTCCGCGACGATACGGGGGAGACTACAATGAGCAGTTCTTC. Protein product: CASSPPRRYGGDYNEQFF. Full variable domain (missing parts from reference TRBV7-8 and TRBJ2-1): GAGVSQSPRYKVAKRGQDVALRCDPISGHVSLFWYQQALGQGPEFLTYFQNEAQLDKSGLPSDRFFAERPEGSVSTLKIQRTQQEDSAVYLCASSPPRRYGGDYNEQFFGPGTRLTVL.

This clonotype showed up many times. The chain carries TRBV2 and TRBJ1-5, with 8 bases matching TRBD1. V lost 7 bases to trimming and J lost 7 bases; unmatched junction nucleotides: 6. Germline CDR1 is SNHLY and CDR2 is FYNNEI. The CDR3 totals 13 residues. CDR3 in amino acids: CASKTSGGQPQHF. CDR3 nucleotide sequence: TGTGCCAGCAAGACCTCAGGGGGCCAGCCCCAGCATTTT.

This clonotype was counted at least ten times. The rearrangement links TRBV7-6 to TRBJ2-1; D not resolved. Germline V CDR1 and CDR2: SGHVS, FNYEAQ. The CDR3 extends over 18 amino acids. The V end lost 1 base, the J end lost 0 bases, and 16 bases lay between the germline ends. The CDR3 sequence is CASSLGSGRPSSYNEQFF. The CDR3 coding sequence is TGTGCCAGCAGCTTAGGCTCAGGAAGACCAAGCTCCTACAATGAGCAGTTCTTC.

This clonotype was seen only a few times. The rearrangement joins TRBV20-1 to TRBJ2-7, with D maybe TRBD1 (6 bases). CDR1 is DFQATT and CDR2 is SNEGSKA in the germline V gene (reference sequence). This CDR3 region has 13 residues. CDR3 sequence: CSILDRSPYEQYF. The CDR3, as DNA: TGCAGCATCCTCGACAGGTCACCCTACGAGCAGTACTTC.

The chain employs TRBV15 and TRBJ1-5, with unresolved D. The length of the CDR3 is 14 residues. CDR1 and CDR2 (germline): LNHNV, YYDKDF (reference sequence). Trimming shortened V by 0 bases and J by 2 bases, and 5 bases separated the two germline ends. The CDR3 nucleotides are TGTGCCACCAGCAGAGATCTGGGCAATCAGCCCCAGCATTTT. Amino acid sequence: CATSRDLGNQPQHF.

This clonotype has ten or more counts. CDR3 sequence reads: CATKNRDSNYGYTF. CDR3 in DNA: TGTGCCACCAAAAACAGGGATTCTAACTATGGCTACACCTTC. This sequence joins TRBV4-2 and TRBJ1-2, with TRBD1 as a possible D gene (6 bases). The germline CDR1 and CDR2 sequences are LGHNA and YNFKEQ. This CDR3 is built from 14 residues. V shed 10 bases and J shed 0 bases, with 15 bases lying between them.

This clonotype was seen just once. This chain uses TRBV10-3 with TRBJ2-7; TRBD1 matches 7 bases. This CDR3 is built from 13 residues. Unmatched junction bases numbered 6, after V lost 4 bases and J lost 6 bases. Germline V gene lookup returns CDR1 ENHRY and CDR2 SYGVKD. As DNA, the CDR3 is TGTGCCATCAGTGGCGACAGGGATGGCGAGCAGTACTTC. This encodes CAISGDRDGEQYF.

There are many counts of this clonotype. This rearrangement joins TRBV7-2 to TRBJ1-5; the D gene is possibly TRBD1 (5 bases). The CDR3 is 14 amino acids. The germline CDR1 and CDR2 sequences are SGHTA and FQGNSA. V shed 5 bases and J shed 2 bases, with 10 bases lying between them. The CDR3 DNA is TGTGCCAGCAGCGTTCGAGGGGGCAATCAGCCCCAGCATTTT. It codes for CASSVRGGNQPQHF.

This clonotype has more than one count but fewer than ten. The rearrangement uses TRBV5-1 and TRBJ1-6; 7 bases line up with TRBD1. The CDR3 has 15 amino acids. Per the germline V gene, CDR1 is SGHRS and CDR2 is YFSETQ. V dropped 6 bases and J dropped 7; count of bases not matched to a gene: 10. This chain's CDR3 is CASKAGGQENSPLHF. The DNA for the CDR3 is TGCGCCAGCAAGGCGGGTGGACAGGAGAATTCACCCCTCCACTTT.

This clonotype occurred a few times. This chain joins TRBV5-1 and TRBJ2-2; D gene uncertain. CDR1 is SGHRS, CDR2 YFSETQ, per germline. The CDR3 sequence is 17 residues long. Trimming left V 0 bases short and J 4 bases short, with 16 bases between. The CDR3 reads CASSLGLLSLSTGELFF. The CDR3 nucleotides read TGCGCCAGCAGCTTGGGACTGCTCAGCCTTAGCACCGGGGAGCTGTTTTTT.

This clonotype was observed many times. CDR3 sequence (DNA): TGTGCCAGCAGTGAATGGGGGCGCAGCGGAGGCTACACCTTC. It codes for CASSEWGRSGGYTF. The chain carries TRBV25-1 and TRBJ1-2; possible D gene TRBD1, 6 bases. CDR3 length: 14 amino acids. Germline V gene data show CDR1 as MGHDK and CDR2 as SYGVNS. Trimming removed 1 base from V and 8 bases from J, with 14 bases in between.

Notes on this clonotype: One base away lies a much larger clone, so this may be a sequencing read error. The chain has TRBV6-2 or TRBV6-3 and TRBJ2-7, with 9 positions matching TRBD2. The CDR3 spans 14 residues. CDR1 MNHEY and CDR2 SVGEGT come from the germline V gene. V lost 8 bases to trimming and J lost 0 bases; unmatched junction nucleotides: 5. This chain's CDR3 is CASSRGGTSYEQYF. For the CDR3, the DNA is TGTGCCAGCTCGCGGGGGGGGACCTCCTACGAGCAGTACTTC.

The chain couples TRBV5-1 to TRBJ2-7; TRBD1 might be the D (5 bases). Per the germline V gene, CDR1 is SGHRS and CDR2 is YFSETQ. Trimming pared 5 bases from V and 0 bases from J, leaving 12 bases between. The CDR3 has 14 amino acids. The CDR3 reads CASRVDTSSYEQYF. The CDR3 DNA reads as TGCGCCAGCAGGGTGGACACCAGCTCCTACGAGCAGTACTTC.

This clonotype was counted only a few times. V is TRBV4-1 and J is TRBJ2-3; D gene unclear. The CDR3 covers 14 residues. V was shortened by 0 bases and J by 3 bases, with 7 bases between the two germline ends. CDR1 is MGHRA, CDR2 YSYEKL, per germline. The CDR3 sequence is CASSQDIGTDTQYF. The CDR3 bases are TGCGCCAGCAGCCAAGATATAGGAACAGATACGCAGTATTTT.

This clonotype has more than one count but fewer than ten. This chain uses TRBV3-1 with TRBJ1-1, with no clear D. V lost 4 bases and J 3 bases, leaving 15 bases between the germline ends. The CDR3 totals 15 residues. CDR1 LGHDT and CDR2 YNNKEL come from the germline V gene (reference sequence). The CDR3 DNA reads as TGTGCCAGCAGCCTGCGAGACGCGGGTTACACTGAAGCTTTCTTT. Translating gives CASSLRDAGYTEAFF.

There are many counts of this clonotype. The gene calls are TRBV7-2 and TRBJ2-1; D unresolved. V was shortened by 1 base and J by 4 bases, with 5 bases between the two germline ends. This CDR3 contains 13 residues. Germline loops: CDR1 SGHTA, CDR2 FQGNSA. CDR3 region: CASSLGEYNEQFF. As DNA, the CDR3 is TGTGCCAGCAGCTTAGGAGAGTACAATGAGCAGTTCTTC. Combining the CDR3 with reference TRBV7-2 and TRBJ2-1 gives the whole variable domain GAGVSQSPSNKVTEKGKDVELRCDPISGHTALYWYRQSLGQGLEFLIYFQGNSAPDKSGLPSDRFSAERTGGSVSTLTIQRTQQEDSAVYLCASSLGEYNEQFFGPGTRLTVL.

The V gene is TRBV6-2 or TRBV6-3, the J gene TRBJ1-5, with D tentatively TRBD1 (6 bases). CDR1 MNHEY and CDR2 SVGEGT come from the germline V gene. The V gene lost 3 bases and the J gene lost 0 bases, with 12 bases spanning the gap. The CDR3 contains 16 residues. This CDR3 is CASSYYGGDSNQPQHF. The CDR3 region has the DNA TGTGCCAGCAGTTATTACGGGGGCGATAGCAATCAGCCCCAGCATTTT.

There are many counts of this clonotype. The rearrangement joins TRBV28 to TRBJ2-1, with 8 bases fitting TRBD2. The CDR3 is made up of 15 amino acids. The V gene's germline CDR1 is MDHEN and CDR2 SYDVKM. Unmatched junction bases numbered 10, after V lost 7 bases and J lost 5 bases. CDR3 in amino acids: CASISAGGGDNEQFF. Here the CDR3 DNA reads TGTGCCAGCATTTCCGCCGGGGGGGGTGACAATGAGCAGTTCTTC.

The chain has TRBV18 and TRBJ2-3; a possible D gene is TRBD1 (5 bases). Germline loops: CDR1 KGHSH, CDR2 LQKENI. Trimming stripped 3 bases from V and 0 bases from J, with 10 bases between. This CDR3 contains 15 residues. In DNA, the CDR3 is TGTGCCAGCTCACCGGACACCTTTAGCACAGATACGCAGTATTTT. This codes for CASSPDTFSTDTQYF. Full variable domain (outside the CDR3, taken from reference TRBV18 and TRBJ2-3): NAGVMQNPRHLVRRRGQEARLRCSPMKGHSHVYWYRQLPEEGLKFMVYLQKENIIDESGMPKERFSAEFPKEGPSILRIQQVVRGDSAAYFCASSPDTFSTDTQYFGPGTRLTVL.

DNA of the CDR3: TGCAGTGCTAGGCCCGGACAGGGGATTTCCTACGAGCAGTACTTC. Protein product: CSARPGQGISYEQYF. The genes are TRBV20-1 and TRBJ2-7; 9 bases are a match to TRBD1. The length of the CDR3 is 15 residues. Trimming removed 3 bases from V and 1 base from J; junction bases left unmatched: 7. The germline CDR1 and CDR2 sequences are DFQATT and SNEGSKA (reference sequence).

This clonotype was counted at least ten times. This rearrangement joins TRBV4-3 to TRBJ1-2; D possibly corresponds to TRBD1 (6 bases). The V gene lost 0 bases and the J gene lost 8 bases, with 22 bases spanning the gap. CDR1 is LGHNA and CDR2 is YSLEER in the germline V gene. The CDR3 has 17 residues. This chain's CDR3 is CASSQDLATGIHGGYTF. The CDR3 DNA reads TGCGCCAGCAGCCAAGATCTGGCGACAGGAATCCACGGAGGCTACACCTTC.

This clonotype was detected a few times. The gene calls are TRBV6-2 or TRBV6-3 and TRBJ2-6; D call uncertain. With 3 bases removed from V and 0 bases from J, the gap between germline ends came to 9 bases. Germline V gene data show CDR1 as MNHEY and CDR2 as SVGEGT. The CDR3 is 16 amino acids. The CDR3 region has the DNA TGTGCCAGCAGTTATCACGACGGCTCTGGGGCCAACGTCCTGACTTTC. This sequence encodes CASSYHDGSGANVLTF.

This clonotype was detected ten times or more. The chain has TRBV11-2 and TRBJ2-1; TRBD2 is a possible D gene (6 bases). This CDR3 is built from 19 residues. Trimming cost V 0 bases and J 8 bases, with 26 bases left between them. The V gene's germline CDR1 is SGHAT and CDR2 FQNNGV. The CDR3 loop reads CASSLEYLASVDAHYEQFF. CDR3 DNA sequence: TGTGCCAGCAGCTTAGAATATTTGGCTAGCGTAGACGCACATTATGAGCAGTTCTTC.

This chain joins TRBV19 and TRBJ2-4; tentatively, D is TRBD1 or TRBD2 (5 bases each). Looked up from germline, CDR1 is LNHDA and CDR2 is SQIVND (reference sequence). Trimming removed 3 bases at V and 1 base at J, with 10 bases between. CDR3 length: 15 residues. The CDR3 bases are TGTGCCAGTAGTATGGTCAGGGAGGCCAAAAACATTCAGTACTTC. This codes for CASSMVREAKNIQYF.